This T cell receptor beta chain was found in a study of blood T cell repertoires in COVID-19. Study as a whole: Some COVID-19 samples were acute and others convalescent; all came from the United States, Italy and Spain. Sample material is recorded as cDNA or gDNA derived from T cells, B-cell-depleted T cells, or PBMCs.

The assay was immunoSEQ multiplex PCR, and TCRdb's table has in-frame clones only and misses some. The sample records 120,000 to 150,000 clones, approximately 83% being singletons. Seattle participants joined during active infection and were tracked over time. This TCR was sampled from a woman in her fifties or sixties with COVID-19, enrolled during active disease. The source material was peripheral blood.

The chain's CDR3 is CASSQDTGNTEAFF. CDR3 nucleotides: TGCGCCAGCAGCCAAGATACAGGGAACACTGAAGCTTTCTTT. V usage is TRBV4-3 and J usage is TRBJ1-1; D may be TRBD1 (5 bases). Germline CDR1 is LGHNA and CDR2 is YSLEER. The CDR3 extends over 14 amino acids. V lost 0 bases and J lost 1, with 6 bases in between.